This T cell receptor (beta chain) was profiled in a study of T-cell memory formation after mild COVID-19. For the study at large: Clusters were largely donor specific. Overall study results and limits: Most CD4+ clones that shrank were in CM and EM, while CD8+ ones turned up in EMRA. Within pre-infection memory, some responding clones were found, suggesting cross-reactive memory joined. A second wave of clones peaked on day 37, and their SARS-CoV-2 specificity went unconfirmed.

The ends were cut back, 7 bases at V and 8 bases at J, with 18 bases in the middle. Germline V gene data show CDR1 as MNHEY and CDR2 as SVGEGT. CDR3 length: 14 residues. Worth noting for this clonotype: The antigen remains undetermined.

TCRdb re-called the 5' RACE reads through MiXCR, storing one row per CDR3 protein. The sample has around 100,000 distinct CDR3 sequences; 22% are singletons. Sequenced material: PBMCs or a T cell subset sorted from them (not recorded which). The chain couples TRBV6-2 or TRBV6-3 to TRBJ2-1, with no clear D. The clonotype was recovered from a young man who had mild COVID-19 (a few samples of this study predate the infection). Cell type and time point are not known. DNA of the CDR3: TGTGCCAGCATTGAGATCCCCGGTAGGGATGAGCAGTTCTTC. It encodes CASIEIPGRDEQFF.